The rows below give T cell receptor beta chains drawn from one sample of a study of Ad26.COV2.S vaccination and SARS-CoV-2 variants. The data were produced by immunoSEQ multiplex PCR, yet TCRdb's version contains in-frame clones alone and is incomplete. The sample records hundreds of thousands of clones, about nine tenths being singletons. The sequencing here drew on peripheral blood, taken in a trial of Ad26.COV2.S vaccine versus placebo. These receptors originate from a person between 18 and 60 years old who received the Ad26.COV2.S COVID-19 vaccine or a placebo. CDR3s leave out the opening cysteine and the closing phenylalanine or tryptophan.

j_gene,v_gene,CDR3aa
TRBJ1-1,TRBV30,AWRPGRMNTEAF
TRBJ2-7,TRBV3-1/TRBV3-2,ASSQGVGSWGYEQY
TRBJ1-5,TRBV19,AVSVGGGQPQH
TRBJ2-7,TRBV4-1,ASSQGVGTYEQY
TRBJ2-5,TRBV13,ASSTRSRDRVQETQY
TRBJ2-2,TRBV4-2,ASSQISNTGELF
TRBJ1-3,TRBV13,ASSLGRATGNTIY
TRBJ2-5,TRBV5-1,ASSLGVPYQETQY
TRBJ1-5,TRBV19,ASSIGQSSNQPQH
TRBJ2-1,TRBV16,ASSPGTGTEQF
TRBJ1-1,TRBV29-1,SVGDRGTEAF
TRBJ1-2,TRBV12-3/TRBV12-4,ASSSDGNGGYT
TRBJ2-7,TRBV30,AWSVAAYEQY
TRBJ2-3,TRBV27,ASSWVGTDTQY
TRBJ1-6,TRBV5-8,ASTSWWAGGGNSPLH
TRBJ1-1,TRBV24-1,ATSDPTGTEAF
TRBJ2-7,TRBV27,ASKGLERYEQY
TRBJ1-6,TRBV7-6,ASSLRDRMQSPLH
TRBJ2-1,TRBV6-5,ASSSRLYNEQF
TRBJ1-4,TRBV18,ASSATNEKLF
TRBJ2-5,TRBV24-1,ATSDTGTGEETQY
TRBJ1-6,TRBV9,ASSGGYRDSSYNSPLH
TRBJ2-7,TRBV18,ASSPGGGYEQY
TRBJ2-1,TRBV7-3,ASSQPAGSYNEQF
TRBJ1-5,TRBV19,ASSYPNQPQH
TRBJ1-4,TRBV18,ASSPQRATNEKLF
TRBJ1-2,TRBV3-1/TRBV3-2,ASSQGVRGNYGYT
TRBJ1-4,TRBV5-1,ASSLRRQGITNEKLF
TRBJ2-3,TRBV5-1,ASSLDGGADTQY
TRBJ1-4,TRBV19,ASTGGRVTDEKLF
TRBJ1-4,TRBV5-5,ASSLGGLSGEKLF
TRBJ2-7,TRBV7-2,ASSPRQGAEQY
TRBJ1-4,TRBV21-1,ASSKKGGPDEKLF
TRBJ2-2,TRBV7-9,ASRKPSAGTGELF
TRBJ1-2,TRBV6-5,ASSFGTGPNYGYT
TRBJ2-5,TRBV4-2,ASSQGGSVWFGETQY
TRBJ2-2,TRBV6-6,ASLGISWATGELF
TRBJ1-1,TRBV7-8,ASSIRWETEAF
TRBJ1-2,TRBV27,ASRPDSNYGYT
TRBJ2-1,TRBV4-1,ASSPPGLAGAKNEQF
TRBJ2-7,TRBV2,ASRGTGDSYEQY
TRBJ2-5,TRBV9,ASSARSGGVQETQY
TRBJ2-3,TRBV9,ASSPAGRTDTQY
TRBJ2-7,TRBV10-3,AISDVTTYEQY
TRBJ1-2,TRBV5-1,ASSMSSYPLLYT
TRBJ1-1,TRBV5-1,ASSKGGAEAF
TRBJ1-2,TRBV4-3,ASSQGSTGIGGYT
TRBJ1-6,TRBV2,ASRERQRGSPLH
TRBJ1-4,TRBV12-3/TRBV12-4,ASSPNVRALF
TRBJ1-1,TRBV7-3,ASSLNPADSEAF
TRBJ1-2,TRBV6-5,ATGREGYT
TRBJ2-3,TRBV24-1,ATSGGDGYTQY
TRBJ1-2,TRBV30,AWNSGGDYGYT
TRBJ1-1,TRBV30,AWSLEDSGRSGAF
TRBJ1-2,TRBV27,ASSTTGGEDYGYT
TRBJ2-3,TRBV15,ATSNGVVGQY
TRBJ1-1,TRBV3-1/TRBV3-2,ASSRTLTENTEAF
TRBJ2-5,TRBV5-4,ASRPRLAGTQETQY
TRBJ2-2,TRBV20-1,SASGNANTGELF
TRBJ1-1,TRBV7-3,ASSLRIGRTNTEAF